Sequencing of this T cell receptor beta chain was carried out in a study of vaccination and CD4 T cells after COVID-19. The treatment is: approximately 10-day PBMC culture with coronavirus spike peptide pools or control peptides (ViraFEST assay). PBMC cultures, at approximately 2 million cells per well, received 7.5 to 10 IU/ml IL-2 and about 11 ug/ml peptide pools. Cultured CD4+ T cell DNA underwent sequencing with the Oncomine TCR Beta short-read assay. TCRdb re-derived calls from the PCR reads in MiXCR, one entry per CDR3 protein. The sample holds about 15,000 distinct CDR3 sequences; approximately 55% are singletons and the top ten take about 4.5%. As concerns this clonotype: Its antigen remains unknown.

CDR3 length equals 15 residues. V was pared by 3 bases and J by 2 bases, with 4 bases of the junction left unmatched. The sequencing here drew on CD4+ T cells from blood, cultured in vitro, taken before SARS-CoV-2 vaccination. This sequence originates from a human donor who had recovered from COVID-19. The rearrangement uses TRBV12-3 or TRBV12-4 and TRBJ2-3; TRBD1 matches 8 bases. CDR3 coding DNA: TGTGCCAGCAGTTTGTTGGGACAGGCCACAGATACGCAGTATTTT. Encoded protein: CASSLLGQATDTQYF.